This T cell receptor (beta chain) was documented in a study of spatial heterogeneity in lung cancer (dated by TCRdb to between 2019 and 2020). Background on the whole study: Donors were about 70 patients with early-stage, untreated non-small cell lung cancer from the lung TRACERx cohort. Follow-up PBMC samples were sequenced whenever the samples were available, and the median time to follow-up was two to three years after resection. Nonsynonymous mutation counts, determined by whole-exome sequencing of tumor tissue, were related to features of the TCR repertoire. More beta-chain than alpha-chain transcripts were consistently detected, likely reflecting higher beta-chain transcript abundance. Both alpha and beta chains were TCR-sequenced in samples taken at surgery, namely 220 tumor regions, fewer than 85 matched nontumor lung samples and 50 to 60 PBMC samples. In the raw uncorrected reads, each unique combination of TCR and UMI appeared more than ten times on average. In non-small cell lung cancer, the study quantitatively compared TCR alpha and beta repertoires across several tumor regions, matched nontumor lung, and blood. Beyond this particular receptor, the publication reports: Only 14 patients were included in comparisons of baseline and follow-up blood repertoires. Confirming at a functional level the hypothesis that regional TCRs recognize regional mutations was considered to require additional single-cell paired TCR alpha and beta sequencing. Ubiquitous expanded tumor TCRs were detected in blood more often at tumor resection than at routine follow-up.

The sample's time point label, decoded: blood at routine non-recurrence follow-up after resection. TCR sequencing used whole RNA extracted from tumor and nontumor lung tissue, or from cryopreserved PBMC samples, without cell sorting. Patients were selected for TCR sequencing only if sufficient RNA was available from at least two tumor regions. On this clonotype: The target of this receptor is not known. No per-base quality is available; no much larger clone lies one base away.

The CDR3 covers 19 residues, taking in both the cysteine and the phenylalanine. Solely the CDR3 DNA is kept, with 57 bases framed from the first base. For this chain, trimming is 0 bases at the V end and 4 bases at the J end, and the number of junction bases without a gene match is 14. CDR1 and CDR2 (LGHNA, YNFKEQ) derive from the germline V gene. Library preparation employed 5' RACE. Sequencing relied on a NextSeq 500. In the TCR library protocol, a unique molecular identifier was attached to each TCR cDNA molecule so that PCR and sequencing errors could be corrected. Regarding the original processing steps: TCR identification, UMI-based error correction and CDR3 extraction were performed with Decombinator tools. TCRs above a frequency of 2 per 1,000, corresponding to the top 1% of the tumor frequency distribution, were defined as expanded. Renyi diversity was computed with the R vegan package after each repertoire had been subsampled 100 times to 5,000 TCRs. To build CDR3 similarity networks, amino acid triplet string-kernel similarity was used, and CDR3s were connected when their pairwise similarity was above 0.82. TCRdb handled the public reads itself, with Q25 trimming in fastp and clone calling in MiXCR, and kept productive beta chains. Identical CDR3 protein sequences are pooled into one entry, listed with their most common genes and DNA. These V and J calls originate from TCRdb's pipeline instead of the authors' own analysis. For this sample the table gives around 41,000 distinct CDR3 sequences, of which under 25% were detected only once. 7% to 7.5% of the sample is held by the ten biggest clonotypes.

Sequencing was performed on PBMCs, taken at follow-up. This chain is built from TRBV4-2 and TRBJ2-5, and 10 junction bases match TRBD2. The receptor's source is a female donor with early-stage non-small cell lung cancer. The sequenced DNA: TGTGCCAGCAGCCAAGATCTGCAACTAGCGGGAAATGTGGGAGAGACCCAGTACTTC. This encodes CASSQDLQLAGNVGETQYF.